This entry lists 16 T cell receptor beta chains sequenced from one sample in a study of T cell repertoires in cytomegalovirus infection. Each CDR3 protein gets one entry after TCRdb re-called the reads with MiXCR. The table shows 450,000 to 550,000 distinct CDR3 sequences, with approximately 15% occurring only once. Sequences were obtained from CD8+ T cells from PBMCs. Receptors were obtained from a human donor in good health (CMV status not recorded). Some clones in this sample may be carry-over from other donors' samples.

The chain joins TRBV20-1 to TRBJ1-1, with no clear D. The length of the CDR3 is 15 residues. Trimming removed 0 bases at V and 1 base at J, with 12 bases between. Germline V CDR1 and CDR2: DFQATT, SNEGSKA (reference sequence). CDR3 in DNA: TGCAGTGCTAGAGATAAATCTCACCGGAACACTGAAGCTTTCTTT. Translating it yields CSARDKSHRNTEAFF.

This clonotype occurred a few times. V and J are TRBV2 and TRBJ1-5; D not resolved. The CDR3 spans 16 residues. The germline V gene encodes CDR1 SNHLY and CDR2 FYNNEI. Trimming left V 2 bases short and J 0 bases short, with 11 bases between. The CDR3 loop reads CASSETQAPSNQPQHF. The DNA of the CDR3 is TGTGCCAGCAGTGAAACGCAGGCCCCTAGCAATCAGCCCCAGCATTTT.

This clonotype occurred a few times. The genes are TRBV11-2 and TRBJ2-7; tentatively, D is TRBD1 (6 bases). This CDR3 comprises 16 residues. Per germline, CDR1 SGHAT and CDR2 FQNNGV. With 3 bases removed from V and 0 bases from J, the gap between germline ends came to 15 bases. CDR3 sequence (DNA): TGTGCCAGCAGCTTCTTGGACAGCTCAAGCTCCTACGAGCAGTACTTC. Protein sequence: CASSFLDSSSSYEQYF.

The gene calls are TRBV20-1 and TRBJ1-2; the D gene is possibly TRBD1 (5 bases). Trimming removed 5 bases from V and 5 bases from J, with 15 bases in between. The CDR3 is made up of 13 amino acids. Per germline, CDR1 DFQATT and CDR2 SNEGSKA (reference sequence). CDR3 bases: TGCAGTGCTCTTGGACAAGTGCCTTATGGCTACACCTTC. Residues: CSALGQVPYGYTF.

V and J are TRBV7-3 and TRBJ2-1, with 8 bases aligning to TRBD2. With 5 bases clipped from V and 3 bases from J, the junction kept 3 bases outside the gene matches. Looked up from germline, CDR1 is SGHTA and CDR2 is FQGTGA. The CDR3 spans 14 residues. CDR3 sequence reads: CASSPGLDYNEQFF. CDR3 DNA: TGTGCCAGCAGCCCGGGACTAGACTACAATGAGCAGTTCTTC.

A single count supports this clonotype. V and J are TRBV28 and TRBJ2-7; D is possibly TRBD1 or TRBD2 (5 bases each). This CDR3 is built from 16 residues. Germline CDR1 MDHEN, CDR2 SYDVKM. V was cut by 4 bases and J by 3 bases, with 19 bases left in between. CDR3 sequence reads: CASSYTGDPSFYEQYF. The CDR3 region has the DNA TGTGCCAGCAGTTACACCGGGGACCCGAGCTTCTACGAGCAGTACTTC.

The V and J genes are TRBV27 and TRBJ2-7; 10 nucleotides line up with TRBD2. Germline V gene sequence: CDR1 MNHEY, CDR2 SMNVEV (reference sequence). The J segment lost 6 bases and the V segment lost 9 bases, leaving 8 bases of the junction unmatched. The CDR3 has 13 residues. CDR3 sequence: CASAPGLASEQYF. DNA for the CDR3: TGTGCCAGTGCCCCGGGACTAGCGAGCGAGCAGTACTTC.

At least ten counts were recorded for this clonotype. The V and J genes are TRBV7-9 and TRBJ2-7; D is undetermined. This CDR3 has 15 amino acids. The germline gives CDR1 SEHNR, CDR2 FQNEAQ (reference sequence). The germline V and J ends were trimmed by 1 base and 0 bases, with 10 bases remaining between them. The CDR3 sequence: CASSLVPLSSYEQYF. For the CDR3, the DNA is TGTGCCAGCAGCTTAGTCCCATTGAGCTCCTACGAGCAGTACTTC.

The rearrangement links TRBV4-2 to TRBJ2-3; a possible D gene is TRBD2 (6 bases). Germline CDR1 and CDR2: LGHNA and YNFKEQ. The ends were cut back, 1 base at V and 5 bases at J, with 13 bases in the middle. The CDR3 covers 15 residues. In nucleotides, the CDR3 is TGTGCCAGCAGCCAAGGGGCGGAGGGAATAGATACGCAGTATTTT. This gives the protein CASSQGAEGIDTQYF.

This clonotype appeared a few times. The CDR3, as DNA: TGTGCCAGCAGCCAAGAGTACCACAGCAACTCCTACGAGCAGTACTTC. This encodes CASSQEYHSNSYEQYF. The rearrangement joins TRBV4-2 to TRBJ2-7; D ambiguous. The CDR3 is 16 amino acids. V was cut by 0 bases and J by 0 bases, with 12 bases left in between. Germline CDR1 and CDR2: LGHNA and YNFKEQ.

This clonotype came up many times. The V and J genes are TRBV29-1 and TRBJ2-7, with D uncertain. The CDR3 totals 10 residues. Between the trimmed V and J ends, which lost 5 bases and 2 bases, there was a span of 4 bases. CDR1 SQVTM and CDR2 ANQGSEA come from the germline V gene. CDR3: CSVITYEQYF. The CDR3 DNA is TGCAGCGTTATCACCTACGAGCAGTACTTC.

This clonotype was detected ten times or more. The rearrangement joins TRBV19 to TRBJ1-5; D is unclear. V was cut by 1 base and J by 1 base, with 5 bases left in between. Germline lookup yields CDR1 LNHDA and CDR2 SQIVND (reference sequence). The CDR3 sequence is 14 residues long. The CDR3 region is CASSIANSNQPQHF. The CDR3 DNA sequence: TGTGCCAGTAGTATAGCAAACAGCAATCAGCCCCAGCATTTT. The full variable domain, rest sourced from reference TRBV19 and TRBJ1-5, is DGGITQSPKYLFRKEGQNVTLSCEQNLNHDAMYWYRQDPGQGLRLIYYSQIVNDFQKGDIAEGYSVSREKKESFPLTVTSAQKNPTAFYLCASSIANSNQPQHFGDGTRLSIL.

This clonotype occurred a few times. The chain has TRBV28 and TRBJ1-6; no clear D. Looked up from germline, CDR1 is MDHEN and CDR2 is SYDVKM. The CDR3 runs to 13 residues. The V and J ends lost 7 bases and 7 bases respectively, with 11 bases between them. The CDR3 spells CASTDPGNSPLHF. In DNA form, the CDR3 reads TGTGCCAGCACCGACCCGGGAAATTCACCCCTCCACTTT.

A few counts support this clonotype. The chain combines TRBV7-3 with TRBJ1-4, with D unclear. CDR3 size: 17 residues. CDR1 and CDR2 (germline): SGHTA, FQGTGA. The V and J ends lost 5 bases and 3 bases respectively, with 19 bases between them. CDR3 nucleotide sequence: TGTGCCAGCAGCCGCAGGCCGGGAGAGGCACCTAATGAAAAACTGTTTTTT. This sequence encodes CASSRRPGEAPNEKLFF.

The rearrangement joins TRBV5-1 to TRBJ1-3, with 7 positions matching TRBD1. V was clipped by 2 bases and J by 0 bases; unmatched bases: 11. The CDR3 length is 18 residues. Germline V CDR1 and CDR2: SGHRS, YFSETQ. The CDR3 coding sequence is TGCGCCAGCAGCTTTCTCGGGACAGAACTCGACTCTGGAAACACCATATATTTT. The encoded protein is CASSFLGTELDSGNTIYF.

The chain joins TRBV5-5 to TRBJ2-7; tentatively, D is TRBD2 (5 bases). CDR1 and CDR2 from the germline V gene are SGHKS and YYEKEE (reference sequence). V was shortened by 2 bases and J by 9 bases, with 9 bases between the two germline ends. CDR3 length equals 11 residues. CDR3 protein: CASSFGRGQYF. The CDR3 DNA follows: TGTGCCAGCAGCTTCGGACGGGGGCAGTACTTC.